What follows are 17 T cell receptor beta chains derived from one specimen sequenced in a study of CD8 T cell repertoires and HIV-1 epitope variants (dated by TCRdb to 2020 to 2022). These receptors' antigens are unknown. The protocol used for the library was the immunoSEQ multiplex PCR assay. TCRdb's version of the immuneACCESS table is confined to in-frame rearrangements and falls short of the full clone set. An unresolved V gene accounts for under half of the shortfall where checked; the remainder is of unknown origin. In this sample the table shows about 5,900 clones, 60% to 70% of which occur a single time. The ten largest clones represent 35% to 50% of the sample. The sample taken for sequencing was cultured CD8+ T cells derived from PBMCs. The receptors here all came from a male donor with HIV.

The V call is TRBV19, the J call TRBJ2-2; D is perhaps TRBD2 (6 bases). Germline V gives CDR1 LNHDA, CDR2 SQIVND (reference sequence). The CDR3 sequence is 15 residues long. The V and J ends lost 7 bases and 2 bases respectively, with 14 bases between them. The CDR3 bases are TGTGCCAGTACTACCGAGGGACTTAACACCGGGGAGCTGTTTTTT. Amino acid sequence: CASTTEGLNTGELFF.

This chain connects TRBV15 to TRBJ2-7, with 8 bases that match TRBD1. The V and J ends lost 5 bases and 6 bases, in that order; junction bases with no gene match: 12. Germline-derived CDR1 and CDR2 are LNHNV and YYDKDF (reference sequence). This CDR3 contains 15 residues. As DNA, the CDR3 is TGTGCCACCAGCGATGGGACAGGTGGCATTGGCGAGCAGTACTTC. This encodes CATSDGTGGIGEQYF.

CDR3 amino acids: CASSNTPGLAPLLYYNEQFF. The CDR3 DNA follows: TGTGCCAGCAGTAACACCCCGGGACTAGCGCCGCTCCTATACTACAATGAGCAGTTCTTC. This chain uses TRBV6-7 with TRBJ2-1, with 10 bases that match TRBD2. TRBV6-7 is recorded as an ORF, its role being uncertain. The CDR3 has 20 amino acids. The V and J ends lost 5 bases and 3 bases, in that order; junction bases with no gene match: 19.

The CDR3 reads CASKSTGSTDTQYF. CDR3 DNA sequence: TGTGCCAGCAAGAGTACAGGGAGCACAGATACGCAGTATTTT. The chain recombines TRBV9 with TRBJ2-3; possibly TRBD1 for D (6 bases). The germline V gene has CDR1 SGDLS and CDR2 YYNGEE. The CDR3 consists of 14 residues. Trimming shortened V by 6 bases and J by 0 bases, and 11 bases separated the two germline ends.

The rearrangement uses TRBV5-8 and TRBJ2-2, with D unresolved. This CDR3 is 13 amino acids long. Germline-derived CDR1 and CDR2 are SGHTS and YDEGEE. Trimming left V 6 bases short and J 2 bases short, with 8 bases between. The CDR3 DNA is TGTGCCAGCAATTTGCTAAACACCGGGGAGCTGTTTTTT. Its translation: CASNLLNTGELFF.

By sample share, this clone is medium-sized. The rearrangement uses TRBV28 and TRBJ2-2; D is unresolved. The CDR3 contains 16 residues. The germline V gene encodes CDR1 MDHEN and CDR2 SYDVKM. V was pared by 3 bases and J by 4 bases, with 15 bases between. In DNA form, the CDR3 reads TGTGCCAGCAGTTTGTGGGCGGAAGGGTCCACCGGGGAGCTGTTTTTT. Translation: CASSLWAEGSTGELFF.

This clone was seen once. V and J are TRBV7-3 and TRBJ2-1, with D perhaps assigned TRBD1 or TRBD2 (5 bases each). Germline V gene lookup returns CDR1 SGHTA and CDR2 FQGTGA. CDR3 length equals 16 residues. V was shortened by 2 bases and J by 1 base, with 12 bases between the two germline ends. The DNA of the CDR3 is TGTGCCAGCAGCTTAGACAGCGGTTCTTCCTACAATGAGCAGTTCTTC. Its protein product is CASSLDSGSSYNEQFF.

The rearrangement uses TRBV28 and TRBJ2-1; TRBD1 matches 8 bases. The CDR3 covers 12 residues. Germline CDR1 reads MDHEN; CDR2 reads SYDVKM. V lost 5 bases to trimming and J lost 10 bases; unmatched junction nucleotides: 4. The CDR3: CASSMTGDEQFF. The DNA of the CDR3 is TGTGCCAGCAGTATGACAGGGGACGAGCAGTTCTTC.

The chain recombines TRBV27 with TRBJ2-1; possible D gene TRBD2, 5 bases. The CDR3 loop spans 16 amino acids. Germline assignment: CDR1 MNHEY and CDR2 SMNVEV (reference sequence). V was cut by 2 bases and J by 0 bases, with 11 bases left in between. This CDR3 reads CASSLSGSSSYNEQFF. CDR3 nucleotides: TGTGCCAGCAGTTTAAGCGGATCGAGCTCCTACAATGAGCAGTTCTTC.

V usage is TRBV5-4 and J usage is TRBJ2-2; 7 nucleotides align to TRBD2. Germline trimming cut 0 bases from V and 4 bases from J; bases unmatched to any gene: 3. The CDR3 length is 15 residues. Germline CDR1 SGHNT, CDR2 YYREEE (reference sequence). The CDR3 here is CASSLVASGTGELFF. The CDR3 DNA reads as TGTGCCAGCAGCTTGGTTGCTAGCGGCACCGGGGAGCTGTTTTTT.

A few counts support this clone. The rearrangement uses TRBV9 and TRBJ2-1, with D tentatively TRBD2 (5 bases). Germline lookup yields CDR1 SGDLS and CDR2 YYNGEE. This CDR3 has 17 residues. V was pared by 0 bases and J by 8 bases, with 21 bases between. The CDR3 region has the DNA TGTGCCAGCAGCGTAGGGGGAGCCGCGGGCCCTGGAGATGAGCAGTTCTTC. It codes for CASSVGGAAGPGDEQFF.

The genes are TRBV29-1 and TRBJ1-2; possible D gene TRBD1, 5 bases. Germline-derived CDR1 and CDR2 are SQVTM and ANQGSEA. The ends were cut back, 7 bases at V and 2 bases at J, with 14 bases in the middle. The CDR3 length is 13 residues. In nucleotides, the CDR3 is TGCAGCGGCTGGCAGGGATTGAACTATGGCTACACCTTC. It translates to CSGWQGLNYGYTF.

The gene calls are TRBV6-1 and TRBJ1-2; a possible D gene is TRBD1 (5 bases). Germline V gene sequence: CDR1 MNHNS, CDR2 SASEGT. This CDR3 is built from 12 residues. V lost 7 bases, J lost 7 bases, and 13 bases lay in between. The CDR3 loop reads CASMVGGSGYTF. CDR3 coding DNA: TGTGCCAGCATGGTCGGGGGTTCTGGCTACACCTTC.

V gene TRBV25-1 combines with J gene TRBJ1-2, with D perhaps TRBD1 (6 bases). V shed 2 bases and J shed 8 bases, with 12 bases lying between them. The CDR3 has 13 residues. Per germline, CDR1 MGHDK and CDR2 SYGVNS. In DNA, the CDR3 is TGTGCCAGCAGTGAACCCCCAGGGGACGGCTACACCTTC. As protein: CASSEPPGDGYTF.

This chain connects TRBV28 to TRBJ2-1; D is perhaps TRBD1 or TRBD2 (7 bases each). This CDR3 region has 11 residues. CDR1 is MDHEN and CDR2 is SYDVKM in the germline V gene. The V end lost 8 bases, the J end lost 9 bases, and 11 bases lay between the germline ends. The CDR3, as DNA: TGTGCCAGCGACAGGGAGGGTGAGCAGTTCTTC. Translation: CASDREGEQFF.

The V gene is TRBV7-8, the J gene TRBJ2-7; no firm D call. Germline V lookup: CDR1 SGHVS, CDR2 FQNEAQ. Trimming cost V 0 bases and J 3 bases, with 12 bases left between them. CDR3 length equals 15 residues. The CDR3: CASSLADDRNYEQYF. The CDR3, as DNA: TGTGCCAGCAGCTTAGCGGATGATAGGAACTACGAGCAGTACTTC.

This chain joins TRBV7-6 and TRBJ1-4, with a possible D match to TRBD1 (5 bases). From germline, CDR1 is SGHVS and CDR2 FNYEAQ. Deletions cut 6 bases from V and 10 bases from J, with 21 bases between. The CDR3 has 15 amino acids. This CDR3 reads CASSTDDSPFGKLFF. The CDR3 DNA reads TGTGCCAGCAGTACAGACGACAGCCCTTTTGGAAAACTGTTTTTT.